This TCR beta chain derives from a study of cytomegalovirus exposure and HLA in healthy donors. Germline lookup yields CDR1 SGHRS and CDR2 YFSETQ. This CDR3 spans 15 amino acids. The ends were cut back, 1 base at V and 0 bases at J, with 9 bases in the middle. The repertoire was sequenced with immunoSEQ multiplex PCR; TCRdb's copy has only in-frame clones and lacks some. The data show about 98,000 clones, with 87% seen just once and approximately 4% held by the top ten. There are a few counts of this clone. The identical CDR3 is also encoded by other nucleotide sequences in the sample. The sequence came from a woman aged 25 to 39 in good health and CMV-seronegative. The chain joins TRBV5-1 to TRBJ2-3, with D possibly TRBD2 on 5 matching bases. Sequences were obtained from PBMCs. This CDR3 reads CASSLRGTSTDTQYF. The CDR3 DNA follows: TGCGCCAGCAGCTTGCGGGGAACTAGCACAGATACGCAGTATTTT.